The 29 T cell receptor beta chains in this list originate from one sample, sequenced in a study of CD4 T cells in relation to SARS-CoV-2 and coronaviruses. CD4+ T cells from unexposed donors were obtained before the COVID-19 pandemic (2011-2018). The cells were cultured for 9 to 11 days before CD4+ T cells were isolated. Their target antigens are unknown. Only in-frame clones appear in the TCRdb table, and some are missing; sequencing was by immunoSEQ multiplex PCR. The sample carries some 30,000 clones, roughly four fifths recorded once. Material: CD4+ T cells from PBMCs, cultured in vitro. Every receptor here comes from a human donor in good health.

The gene calls are TRBV6-6 and TRBJ2-1, with 8 bases matching TRBD2. V was clipped by 2 bases and J by 4 bases; unmatched bases: 4. The CDR3 runs to 15 residues. Germline V lookup: CDR1 MNHNY, CDR2 SVGAGI (reference sequence). CDR3 sequence: CASSYREGLYNEQFF. The CDR3 DNA reads as TGTGCCAGCAGTTACCGGGAGGGGTTATACAATGAGCAGTTCTTC.

The chain couples TRBV4-3 to TRBJ2-4; the match to TRBD2 covers 8 bases. V lost 1 base and J lost 6; bases outside the gene matches: 8. This CDR3 has 16 residues. The germline CDR1 and CDR2 sequences are LGHNA and YSLEER. The CDR3 DNA sequence: TGCGCCAGCAGCCAAGTTGGCGGGGGGAACTCAAACATTCAGTACTTC. It translates to CASSQVGGGNSNIQYF.

The chain combines TRBV9 with TRBJ2-2; TRBD1 matches 8 bases. The CDR3 covers 16 residues. CDR1 and CDR2 from the germline V gene are SGDLS and YYNGEE. Trimming took 4 bases from V and 4 from J; bases not matched to a gene: 9. The CDR3 DNA is TGTGCCAGCAGCACTCGGACAGGGTCCTCCACCGGGGAGCTGTTTTTT. The encoded protein is CASSTRTGSSTGELFF.

In DNA form, the CDR3 reads TGTGCCAGCAGCGTCGATTGGCGCGGGGGGGCCAAGGGGCAGTTCTTC. Protein sequence: CASSVDWRGGAKGQFF. The chain uses TRBV9 and TRBJ2-1; 9 positions match TRBD2. This CDR3 is built from 16 residues. The V gene's germline CDR1 is SGDLS and CDR2 YYNGEE. After removal of 2 bases from V and 12 bases from J, the junction contained 15 bases not matched to a gene.

V gene TRBV4-1 combines with J gene TRBJ2-3; 7 bases are a match to TRBD2. With 3 bases clipped from V and 0 bases from J, the junction kept 9 bases outside the gene matches. The CDR3 runs to 17 residues. Germline V lookup: CDR1 MGHRA, CDR2 YSYEKL. In DNA, the CDR3 is TGCGCCAGCAGCCAGGCACTAGCGTCTTCTAGCACAGATACGCAGTATTTT. Translated: CASSQALASSSTDTQYF.

The CDR3 DNA reads TGTGCCAGTAGTGCTCCCGCATACACCGGGGAGCTGTTTTTT. Protein sequence: CASSAPAYTGELFF. The chain employs TRBV19 and TRBJ2-2; no clear D gene. V lost 5 bases, J lost 3 bases, and 10 bases lay in between. CDR1 LNHDA and CDR2 SQIVND come from the germline V gene (reference sequence). This CDR3 is built from 14 residues.

The chain couples TRBV2 to TRBJ1-4; no clear D. The germline V gene encodes CDR1 SNHLY and CDR2 FYNNEI. The V end lost 8 bases, the J end lost 7 bases, and 17 bases lay between the germline ends. This CDR3 is built from 14 residues. CDR3 amino acids: CASSEEASVEKLFF. The CDR3 DNA reads TGTGCCAGCTCTGAGGAGGCTTCGGTTGAAAAACTGTTTTTT.

The CDR3 loop is CASSRQGLYEQYF. Written as DNA, the CDR3 is TGTGCCAGCAGCCGACAGGGGCTCTACGAGCAGTACTTC. This chain links TRBV5-4 with TRBJ2-7, with 8 bases lining up with TRBD1. The ends lost 4 bases at V and 3 bases at J; junction bases unmatched: 3. This CDR3 is 13 amino acids long. Germline-derived CDR1 and CDR2 are SGHNT and YYREEE (reference sequence).

The chain joins TRBV6-5 to TRBJ2-5; TRBD1 aligns across 10 bases. The CDR3 consists of 14 residues. Per the germline V gene, CDR1 is MNHEY and CDR2 is SVGAGI. J lost 4 bases, V lost 4 bases, and 3 bases had no gene match. The DNA for the CDR3 is TGTGCCAGCAGTTCGACAGGGGGCGCAGAGACCCAGTACTTC. This sequence encodes CASSSTGGAETQYF.

The chain is built from TRBV5-1 and TRBJ2-1; D ambiguous. The V gene lost 4 bases and the J gene lost 9 bases, with 11 bases spanning the gap. CDR1 and CDR2 from the germline V gene are SGHRS and YFSETQ. The CDR3 length is 12 residues. The CDR3 DNA reads TGCGCCAGCAGCACGGTGGCGAGTGAGCAGTTCTTC. It is translated as CASSTVASEQFF.

The J gene is TRBJ2-5, the V gene TRBV19, with 8 bases that match TRBD2. This CDR3 is built from 17 residues. Germline V gives CDR1 LNHDA, CDR2 SQIVND (reference sequence). V was clipped by 6 bases and J by 2 bases; unmatched bases: 14. CDR3 residues: CASSRGLAGGGQETQYF. The CDR3 DNA sequence: TGTGCCAGTAGCCGAGGACTAGCTGGGGGCGGACAAGAGACCCAGTACTTC.

J is TRBJ2-7 and V is TRBV10-1; 10 bases are shared with TRBD1. In germline, CDR1 is WNHNN, CDR2 SYGVQD (reference sequence). V lost 5 bases, J lost 6 bases, and 4 bases stayed unmatched. The CDR3 runs 13 residues. CDR3 sequence reads: CASSQTGGGEQYF. The DNA of the CDR3 is TGCGCCAGCAGTCAGACAGGGGGCGGCGAGCAGTACTTC.

This chain connects TRBV7-9 to TRBJ1-5; D is possibly TRBD1 (6 bases). Trimming removed 6 bases at V and 0 bases at J, with 12 bases between. The V gene's germline CDR1 is SEHNR and CDR2 FQNEAQ (reference sequence). This CDR3 is 15 amino acids long. The CDR3 region is CASSLTGNSNQPQHF. CDR3 DNA: TGTGCCAGCAGTCTGACAGGAAATAGCAATCAGCCCCAGCATTTT.

This clone was counted between two and nine times. The rearrangement joins TRBV29-1 to TRBJ1-2, with a possible D match to TRBD1 (5 bases). In germline, CDR1 is SQVTM, CDR2 ANQGSEA. The CDR3 covers 12 residues. V gave up 3 bases and J gave up 3 bases, with 8 bases separating them. CDR3 protein: CSVDMGDYGYTF. DNA for the CDR3: TGCAGCGTTGACATGGGGGACTATGGCTACACCTTC.

The rearrangement links TRBV5-1 to TRBJ2-1; TRBD2 matches 9 bases. The junction had 7 bases not matched to a gene; V was cut back by 5 bases and J by 4 bases. From germline, CDR1 is SGHRS and CDR2 YFSETQ. The CDR3 runs to 15 residues. The CDR3 region is CASSPTSGVYNEQFF. In DNA, the CDR3 is TGCGCCAGCAGTCCGACTAGCGGAGTGTACAATGAGCAGTTCTTC.

The V and J genes are TRBV5-1 and TRBJ2-1; D ambiguous. This CDR3 has 11 residues. Germline V gene data show CDR1 as SGHRS and CDR2 as YFSETQ. Between the trimmed V and J ends, which lost 7 bases and 6 bases, there was a span of 8 bases. The CDR3 DNA reads TGCGCCAGCCTCGGCGGCAATGAGCAGTTCTTC. Its translation is CASLGGNEQFF.

The V gene is TRBV29-1, the J gene TRBJ1-2; D possibly corresponds to TRBD1 (6 bases). The CDR3 spans 13 residues. Per germline, CDR1 SQVTM and CDR2 ANQGSEA. Trimming pared 6 bases from V and 4 bases from J, leaving 15 bases between. CDR3 bases: TGCAGCGTCCCCCCAGGGGTGGGCTATGGCTACACCTTC. It codes for CSVPPGVGYGYTF.

This chain connects TRBV7-2 to TRBJ2-3; 8 positions match TRBD2. Germline CDR1 reads SGHTA; CDR2 reads FQGNSA. The V and J ends lost 5 bases and 0 bases, in that order; junction bases with no gene match: 7. The CDR3 loop spans 16 amino acids. The chain's CDR3 is CASSPRVAGSTDTQYF. The CDR3 nucleotides read TGTGCCAGCAGCCCGCGGGTAGCGGGGAGCACAGATACGCAGTATTTT.

This chain uses TRBV18 with TRBJ2-5; tentative D call: TRBD1 (6 bases). V was pared by 0 bases and J by 4 bases, with 15 bases between. The CDR3 contains 16 residues. Germline V gives CDR1 KGHSH, CDR2 LQKENI. This CDR3 reads CASSPPVQGSAETQYF. In DNA, the CDR3 is TGTGCCAGCTCACCACCGGTTCAGGGGTCGGCAGAGACCCAGTACTTC.

The chain recombines TRBV11-2 with TRBJ1-2, with 9 bases lining up with TRBD1. After removal of 5 bases from V and 7 bases from J, the junction contained 5 bases not matched to a gene. Germline CDR1 SGHAT, CDR2 FQNNGV. The CDR3 has 13 residues. CDR3 sequence (DNA): TGTGCCAGCAGCCGGGACAGGGAGCGTGGCTACACCTTC. Translated: CASSRDRERGYTF.

The chain uses TRBV7-2 and TRBJ1-5; D is unclear. Trimming cost V 5 bases and J 3 bases, with 14 bases left between them. The CDR3 consists of 15 residues. Germline V gene lookup returns CDR1 SGHTA and CDR2 FQGNSA. This chain's CDR3 is CASSRSETPNQPQHF. CDR3 in DNA: TGTGCCAGCAGCAGATCGGAGACGCCCAATCAGCCCCAGCATTTT.

This CDR3 is CASSLDWQTPGGQYF. CDR3 DNA: TGTGCCAGCAGCTTGGATTGGCAGACCCCAGGAGGGCAGTATTTT. The chain joins TRBV5-5 to TRBJ2-3, with D perhaps matching TRBD2 (5 bases). V was pared by 0 bases and J by 11 bases, with 19 bases between. The CDR3 extends over 15 amino acids. In germline, CDR1 is SGHKS, CDR2 YYEKEE (reference sequence).

This rearrangement joins TRBV27 to TRBJ1-5; D is uncertain. Trimming took 3 bases from V and 7 from J, leaving 10 bases between them. Germline values: CDR1 MNHEY, CDR2 SMNVEV (reference sequence). The CDR3 has 13 residues. The CDR3: CASSFTKGQPQHF. CDR3 sequence (DNA): TGTGCCAGCAGTTTCACAAAAGGACAGCCCCAGCATTTT.

J is TRBJ2-3 and V is TRBV3-1 (or the pseudogene TRBV3-2); D perhaps matches TRBD2 (5 bases). The germline V and J ends were trimmed by 1 base and 5 bases, with 13 bases remaining between them. Germline V gives CDR1 LGHDT, CDR2 YNNKEL (reference sequence). This CDR3 has 15 residues. The CDR3: CASSQVIVGVDTQYF. Here the CDR3 DNA reads TGTGCCAGCAGCCAAGTAATTGTGGGAGTAGATACGCAGTATTTT.

This rearrangement joins TRBV3-1 (or the pseudogene TRBV3-2) to TRBJ1-2; the D gene is possibly TRBD1 (5 bases). The CDR3 consists of 16 residues. The V and J ends lost 1 base and 6 bases respectively, with 18 bases between them. Per germline, CDR1 LGHDT and CDR2 YNNKEL (reference sequence). CDR3 in amino acids: CASSQARSGSIDGYTF. CDR3 DNA: TGTGCCAGCAGCCAAGCTCGGTCAGGGAGCATCGATGGCTACACCTTC.

V is TRBV3-1 (or the pseudogene TRBV3-2) and J is TRBJ2-7; D ambiguous. Trimming took off 5 bases at V and 6 bases at J, with 11 bases between the two ends. Per the germline V gene, CDR1 is LGHDT and CDR2 is YNNKEL (reference sequence). This CDR3 is 12 amino acids long. The CDR3 DNA reads as TGTGCCAGCAGCAGCCTCGCCGGCGAGCAGTACTTC. Protein: CASSSLAGEQYF.

This clone was recorded once. The chain is built from TRBV6-6 and TRBJ2-6, with D perhaps matching TRBD1 (6 bases). The germline V gene has CDR1 MNHNY and CDR2 SVGAGI (reference sequence). Trimming stripped 6 bases from V and 1 base from J, with 22 bases between. The CDR3 length is 19 residues. CDR3 DNA sequence: TGTGCCAGCAGCCACTCGGGTGGCAGGGGTCCTTCTGGGGCCAACGTCCTGACTTTC. Its translation: CASSHSGGRGPSGANVLTF.

The chain combines TRBV7-9 with TRBJ2-7; 9 bases align to TRBD1. This CDR3 comprises 14 residues. With 4 bases clipped from V and 4 bases from J, the junction kept 5 bases outside the gene matches. CDR1 and CDR2 (germline): SEHNR, FQNEAQ (reference sequence). The CDR3, as DNA: TGTGCCAGCAGCTCACAGGGGGCTTGGTACGAGCAGTACTTC. Translation: CASSSQGAWYEQYF.

The gene calls are TRBV5-1 and TRBJ2-3, with 14 bases matching TRBD2. Germline loops: CDR1 SGHRS, CDR2 YFSETQ. Trimming took 4 bases from V and 6 from J; bases not matched to a gene: 7. The CDR3 totals 16 residues. The CDR3 DNA follows: TGCGCCAGCAGCGTCCAGGGACTAGCGGGAGTTGATACGCAGTATTTT. This codes for CASSVQGLAGVDTQYF.